These 13 T cell receptor beta chains share one sample of origin, sequenced in a study of fetal regulatory T cell absence and autoimmunity. The method was immunoSEQ multiplex PCR; TCRdb's version includes in-frame clones alone and lacks a portion of them. The data hold more than 85,000 clones, with about two thirds observed a single time. Sequences were obtained from pancreas tissue. The origin of the receptors is a male donor with IPEX syndrome.

V is TRBV30 and J is TRBJ2-7, with D maybe TRBD1 (6 bases). Germline-derived CDR1 and CDR2 are GTSNPN and SVGIG (reference sequence). V lost 5 bases to trimming and J lost 2 bases, with 16 bases between them. The CDR3 contains 14 residues. This chain's CDR3 is CAWGTGRGTYEQYF. The CDR3 DNA reads as TGTGCCTGGGGAACGGGCAGGGGCACCTACGAGCAGTACTTC.

This chain joins TRBV29-1 and TRBJ2-5; D gene unclear. The CDR3 extends over 13 amino acids. Trimming removed 5 bases at V and 0 bases at J, with 10 bases between. The germline CDR1 and CDR2 sequences are SQVTM and ANQGSEA. CDR3 in amino acids: CSVPGRYQETQYF. The CDR3 DNA sequence: TGCAGCGTTCCCGGACGGTACCAAGAGACCCAGTACTTC.

The DNA of the CDR3 is TGTGCCGTCCGTTCCGGGACAGGGCCCTACGAGCAGTACTTC. Its protein product is CAVRSGTGPYEQYF. This rearrangement joins TRBV10-3 to TRBJ2-7, with 9 bases aligning to TRBD1. Unmatched junction bases numbered 10, after V lost 11 bases and J lost 2 bases. The CDR3 is made up of 14 amino acids. The germline CDR1 and CDR2 sequences are ENHRY and SYGVKD.

J is TRBJ2-3 and V is TRBV9; weak D call: TRBD2 (6 bases). Germline CDR1 SGDLS, CDR2 YYNGEE. This CDR3 comprises 13 residues. The V end was cut by 0 bases, the J end by 4 bases, with 6 bases between. The CDR3 DNA is TGTGCCAGCAGCGTAGGACTAGCAGATACGCAGTATTTT. It translates to CASSVGLADTQYF.

The V gene is TRBV5-4, the J gene TRBJ2-5; D unresolved. The CDR3 consists of 14 residues. Between the trimmed V and J ends, which lost 2 bases and 1 base, there was a span of 9 bases. CDR1 is SGHNT and CDR2 is YYREEE in the germline V gene (reference sequence). CDR3 bases: TGTGCCAGCAGCTTATTTTCGGCCCAAGAGACCCAGTACTTC. Its protein is CASSLFSAQETQYF.

This clone was detected only a few times. The genes are TRBV2 and TRBJ1-5; 9 bases map to TRBD1. The CDR3 contains 14 residues. J gave up 7 bases and V 6 bases, and 7 bases lay outside the gene matches. Germline V gene sequence: CDR1 SNHLY, CDR2 FYNNEI. CDR3 loop: CASRRDRDGQPQHF. The CDR3 nucleotides are TGTGCCAGCAGGAGGGACAGGGACGGACAGCCCCAGCATTTT.

The CDR3 DNA reads as TGTGCCAGGTCTAAGCGGGGGCCCCCAGAGACCCAGTACTTC. Amino acids: CARSKRGPPETQYF. This chain links TRBV6-4 with TRBJ2-5, with 8 nucleotides matching TRBD2. Per germline, CDR1 MRHNA and CDR2 SNTAGT. V shed 9 bases and J 4 bases; nucleotides not matched to a gene: 10. This CDR3 is 14 amino acids long.

The V call is TRBV27, the J call TRBJ2-1, with 8 bases fitting TRBD1. Germline values: CDR1 MNHEY, CDR2 SMNVEV (reference sequence). V lost 5 bases, J lost 13 bases, and 7 bases stayed unmatched. This CDR3 region has 12 residues. The CDR3 reads CASSPPGQGQFF. In DNA, the CDR3 is TGTGCCAGCAGTCCCCCAGGACAGGGTCAGTTCTTC.

Ten or more counts support this clone. The V and J genes are TRBV29-1 and TRBJ1-2; TRBD1 agrees at 8 bases. Trimming removed 7 bases from V and 4 bases from J; junction bases left unmatched: 5. This CDR3 has 12 amino acids. Germline V CDR1 and CDR2: SQVTM, ANQGSEA. CDR3 in DNA: TGCAGCGGACTGGACAGGGTCTATGGCTACACCTTC. It translates to CSGLDRVYGYTF.

This chain joins TRBV5-4 and TRBJ1-1; D is ambiguous. CDR3 length: 13 amino acids. Trimming took off 5 bases at V and 1 base at J, with 9 bases between the two ends. In germline, CDR1 is SGHNT, CDR2 YYREEE (reference sequence). The CDR3, as DNA: TGTGCCAGCAGTCCGGGCCAGAACACTGAAGCTTTCTTT. Translating it yields CASSPGQNTEAFF.

In DNA, the CDR3 is TGTGCCAGCATGACGAACACTGAAGCTTTCTTT. This encodes CASMTNTEAFF. The rearrangement links TRBV2 to TRBJ1-1; D uncertain. The V gene's germline CDR1 is SNHLY and CDR2 FYNNEI. The V end was cut by 7 bases, the J end by 1 base, with 4 bases between. This CDR3 spans 11 amino acids.

The chain couples TRBV5-6 to TRBJ1-1; D remains ambiguous. Germline lookup yields CDR1 SGHDT and CDR2 YYEEEE. CDR3 size: 14 residues. V lost 4 bases and J 0 bases, leaving 10 bases between the germline ends. This chain's CDR3 is CASSQDGMNTEAFF. For the CDR3, the DNA is TGTGCCAGCAGCCAGGACGGTATGAACACTGAAGCTTTCTTT. The whole variable domain, filled in from reference TRBV5-6 and TRBJ1-1, reads DAGVTQSPTHLIKTRGQQVTLRCSPKSGHDTVSWYQQALGQGPQFIFQYYEEEERQRGNFPDRFSGHQFPNYSSELNVNALLLGDSALYLCASSQDGMNTEAFFGQGTRLTVV.

The V call is TRBV4-1, the J call TRBJ2-7; no clear D. The CDR3 loop spans 14 amino acids. Trimming stripped 4 bases from V and 5 bases from J, with 15 bases between. CDR1 MGHRA and CDR2 YSYEKL come from the germline V gene. The CDR3 is CASSPLTGFDEQYF. The CDR3 coding sequence is TGCGCCAGCAGCCCTTTAACCGGATTTGACGAGCAGTACTTC.